One and the same sample provided the 9 T cell receptor beta chains below, sequenced in a study of CD8 T cells in ankylosing spondylitis. Findings and caveats of the study: Typical of ankylosing spondylitis blood, it appeared, was a TCR beta motif of several highly homologous variants.

TCRdb re-derived calls from the 5' RACE reads in MiXCR, one entry per CDR3 protein. The sample lists 330,000 or so distinct CDR3 sequences, around 8% occurring once. Their antigens are not known. Sequencing input: blood, either unsorted or a sorted T cell fraction (not recorded which). The origin of the receptors is a male donor with ankylosing spondylitis.

This clonotype turned up a few times. The V gene is TRBV5-4, the J gene TRBJ2-2, with D possibly TRBD1 on 6 matching bases. Germline-derived CDR1 and CDR2 are SGHNT and YYREEE (reference sequence). The V end lost 0 bases, the J end lost 10 bases, and 13 bases lay between the germline ends. The CDR3 covers 14 residues. CDR3 sequence: CASSLVVAGAELFF. For the CDR3, the DNA is TGTGCCAGCAGCTTGGTGGTGGCAGGGGCGGAGCTGTTTTTT. Using reference TRBV5-4 and TRBJ2-2 for the parts outside the CDR3, the full variable domain is ETGVTQSPTHLIKTRGQQVTLRCSSQSGHNTVSWYQQALGQGPQFIFQYYREEENGRGNFPPRFSGLQFPNYSSELNVNALELDDSALYLCASSLVVAGAELFFGEGSRLTVL.

The chain is built from TRBV20-1 and TRBJ2-3, with D unresolved. Trimming cost V 3 bases and J 9 bases, with 19 bases left between them. CDR1 is DFQATT and CDR2 is SNEGSKA in the germline V gene (reference sequence). This CDR3 has 14 amino acids. CDR3 DNA: TGCAGTGCTAGCCGAGACATCCTTTTGGGAACGCAGTATTTT. Protein: CSASRDILLGTQYF.

The V and J genes are TRBV18 and TRBJ2-3; 8 nucleotides agree with TRBD2. The CDR3 contains 16 residues. Germline CDR1 reads KGHSH; CDR2 reads LQKENI. The V and J ends lost 5 bases and 1 base, in that order; junction bases with no gene match: 8. CDR3 residues: CASSSVAGGRTDTQYF. CDR3 sequence (DNA): TGTGCCAGCTCATCAGTGGCGGGAGGCCGCACAGATACGCAGTATTTT.

This clonotype came up many times. The J gene is TRBJ2-1, the V gene TRBV11-3, with 11 bases lining up with TRBD2. The CDR3 contains 15 residues. V lost 5 bases to trimming and J lost 3 bases; unmatched junction nucleotides: 3. CDR1 and CDR2 from the germline V gene are SGHNT and YENEEA. The CDR3 bases are TGTGCCAGCAGCGGGACTAGCGGAGACTACAATGAGCAGTTCTTC. It translates to CASSGTSGDYNEQFF.

This clonotype was recorded a few times. The rearrangement links TRBV29-1 to TRBJ2-3, with D possibly being TRBD1 or TRBD2 (6 bases each). The CDR3 totals 14 residues. Per the germline V gene, CDR1 is SQVTM and CDR2 is ANQGSEA. The V and J ends lost 6 bases and 2 bases respectively, with 15 bases between them. CDR3: CSVGGGLYTDTQYF. CDR3 nucleotides: TGCAGCGTAGGTGGGGGGCTCTACACAGATACGCAGTATTTT.

The chain has TRBV20-1 and TRBJ2-7, with TRBD2 matching 10 bases. The CDR3 length is 15 residues. V trimming: 3 bases; J trimming: 0 bases; junction bases outside the gene matches: 5. Germline V CDR1 and CDR2: DFQATT, SNEGSKA (reference sequence). Here the CDR3 DNA reads TGCAGTGCTAGGGGAGCGGGAGGGAGCTCCTACGAGCAGTACTTC. It specifies CSARGAGGSSYEQYF.

This clonotype showed up just a few times. The chain joins TRBV3-1 to TRBJ2-7; tentative D call: TRBD1 (5 bases). This CDR3 has 14 residues. The germline V and J ends were trimmed by 1 base and 5 bases, with 12 bases remaining between them. The germline V gene has CDR1 LGHDT and CDR2 YNNKEL (reference sequence). CDR3 in amino acids: CASSQVGQSHEQYF. DNA of the CDR3: TGTGCCAGCAGCCAAGTGGGGCAGAGCCACGAGCAGTACTTC.

The rearrangement joins TRBV7-2 to TRBJ1-6; perhaps TRBD1 as D (5 bases). This CDR3 region has 15 residues. Germline CDR1 and CDR2: SGHTA and FQGNSA. V was cut by 0 bases and J by 7 bases, with 10 bases left in between. CDR3 DNA sequence: TGTGCCAGCAGCTTAGCCGCAGGGAGGAATTCACCCCTCCACTTT. Its translation: CASSLAAGRNSPLHF.

This clonotype was observed a few times. The V gene is TRBV7-9, the J gene TRBJ1-4; D not certain. Germline assignment: CDR1 SEHNR and CDR2 FQNEAQ (reference sequence). V lost 3 bases to trimming and J lost 3 bases, with 2 bases between them. This CDR3 region has 12 residues. CDR3 sequence reads: CASSFPNEKLFF. The DNA for the CDR3 is TGTGCCAGCAGCTTCCCTAATGAAAAACTGTTTTTT.